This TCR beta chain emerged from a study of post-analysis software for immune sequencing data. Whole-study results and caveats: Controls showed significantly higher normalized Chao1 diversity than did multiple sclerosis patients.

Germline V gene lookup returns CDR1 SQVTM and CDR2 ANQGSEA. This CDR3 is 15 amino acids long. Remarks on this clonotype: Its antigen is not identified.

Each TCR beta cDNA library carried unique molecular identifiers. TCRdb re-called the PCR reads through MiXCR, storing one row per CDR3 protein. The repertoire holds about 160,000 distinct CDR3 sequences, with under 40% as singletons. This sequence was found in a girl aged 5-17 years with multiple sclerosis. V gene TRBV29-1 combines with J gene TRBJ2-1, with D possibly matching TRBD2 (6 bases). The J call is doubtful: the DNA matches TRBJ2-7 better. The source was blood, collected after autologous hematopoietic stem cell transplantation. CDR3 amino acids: CSVDTLGSLYNEQYF. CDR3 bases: TGCAGCGTTGACACTCTCGGGAGTCTCTACAATGAGCAGTACTTC.